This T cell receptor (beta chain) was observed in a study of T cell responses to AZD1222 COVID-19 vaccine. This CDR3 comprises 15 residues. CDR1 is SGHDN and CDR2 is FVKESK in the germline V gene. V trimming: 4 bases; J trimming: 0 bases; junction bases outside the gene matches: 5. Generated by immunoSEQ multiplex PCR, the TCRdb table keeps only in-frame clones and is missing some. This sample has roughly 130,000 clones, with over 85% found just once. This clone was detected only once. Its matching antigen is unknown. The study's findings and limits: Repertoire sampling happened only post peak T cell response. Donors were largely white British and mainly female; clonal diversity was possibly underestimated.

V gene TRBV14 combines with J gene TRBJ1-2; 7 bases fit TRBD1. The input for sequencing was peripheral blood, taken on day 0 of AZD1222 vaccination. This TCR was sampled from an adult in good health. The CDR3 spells CASSPWTGSNYGYTF. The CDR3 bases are TGTGCCAGCAGCCCCTGGACAGGATCTAACTATGGCTACACCTTC.